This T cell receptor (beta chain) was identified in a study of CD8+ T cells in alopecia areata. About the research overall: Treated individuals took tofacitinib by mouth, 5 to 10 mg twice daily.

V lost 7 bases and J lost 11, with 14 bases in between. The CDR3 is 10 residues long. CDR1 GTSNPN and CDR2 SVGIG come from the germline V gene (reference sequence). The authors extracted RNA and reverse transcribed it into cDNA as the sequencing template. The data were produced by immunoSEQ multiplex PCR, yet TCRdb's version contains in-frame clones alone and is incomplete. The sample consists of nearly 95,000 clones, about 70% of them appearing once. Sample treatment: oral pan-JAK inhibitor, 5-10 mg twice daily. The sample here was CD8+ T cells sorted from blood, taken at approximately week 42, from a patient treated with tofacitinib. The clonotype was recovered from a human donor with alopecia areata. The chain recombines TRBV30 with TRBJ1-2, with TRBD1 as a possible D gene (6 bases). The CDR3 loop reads CASGGQSYTF. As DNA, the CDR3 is TGTGCCTCAGGAGGACAGTCTTACACCTTC.